The 18 T cell receptor beta chains below all came from one sample that was sequenced in a study of T-cell memory formation after mild COVID-19. TCRdb fed the 5' RACE reads into MiXCR, producing one record per CDR3 protein. The table has roughly 510,000 distinct CDR3 sequences, 15% to 20% seen once. The sample consisted of PBMCs or a T cell subset sorted from them (not recorded which). The receptors stem from an adult woman who had mild COVID-19 (a few samples of this study predate the infection). Cell type and time point are not known.

This sequence joins TRBV2 and TRBJ2-1; tentatively, D is TRBD2 (6 bases). The CDR3 loop spans 16 amino acids. V was clipped by 2 bases and J by 0 bases, with 11 bases between them. Germline V CDR1 and CDR2: SNHLY, FYNNEI. CDR3 coding DNA: TGTGCCAGCAGTGAATACGGGGGACCCTCCTACAATGAGCAGTTCTTC. Amino acids: CASSEYGGPSYNEQFF.

In this sample, this clonotype turned up a few times. The chain links TRBV7-6 to TRBJ2-1, with 15 nucleotides matching TRBD2. V dropped 5 bases and J dropped 7; count of bases not matched to a gene: 9. The length of the CDR3 is 17 residues. Per the germline V gene, CDR1 is SGHVS and CDR2 is FNYEAQ. The CDR3 here is CASSGRTSGRAGNEQFF. DNA of the CDR3: TGTGCCAGCAGCGGACGGACTAGCGGGAGGGCGGGGAATGAGCAGTTCTTC. Full variable domain (rest looked up from reference TRBV7-6 and TRBJ2-1): GAGVSQSPRYKVTKRGQDVALRCDPISGHVSLYWYRQALGQGPEFLTYFNYEAQQDKSGLPNDRFSAERPEGSISTLTIQRTEQRDSAMYRCASSGRTSGRAGNEQFFGPGTRLTVL.

This clonotype was seen only a few times. The rearrangement uses TRBV4-2 and TRBJ2-2, with 9 bases matching TRBD1. The germline V gene encodes CDR1 LGHNA and CDR2 YNFKEQ. V lost 1 base, J lost 2 bases, and 2 bases stayed unmatched. The CDR3 sequence is 16 residues long. The CDR3 DNA follows: TGTGCCAGCAGCCAAGTAACAGGGGGCAACACCGGGGAGCTGTTTTTT. This translates into CASSQVTGGNTGELFF.

The V call is TRBV9, the J call TRBJ2-7, with a tentative D call TRBD1 (5 bases). The CDR3 consists of 14 residues. The V and J ends lost 1 base and 5 bases respectively, with 13 bases between them. The germline CDR1 and CDR2 sequences are SGDLS and YYNGEE. CDR3 in amino acids: CASSVFSRGDEQYF. The DNA of the CDR3 is TGTGCCAGCAGCGTATTTTCAAGGGGTGACGAGCAGTACTTC.

The chain links TRBV5-1 to TRBJ1-3; D is uncertain. Trimming stripped 0 bases from V and 0 bases from J, with 7 bases between. This CDR3 has 15 amino acids. Germline V gene lookup returns CDR1 SGHRS and CDR2 YFSETQ. This CDR3 reads CASSLAEVSGNTIYF. DNA of the CDR3: TGCGCCAGCAGCTTGGCCGAGGTCTCTGGAAACACCATATATTTT.

This clonotype was detected ten times or more. The chain recombines TRBV12-3 or TRBV12-4 with TRBJ2-7; 10 positions match TRBD2. J was trimmed by 5 bases and V by 3 bases; bases with no gene match: 10. This CDR3 has 16 amino acids. CDR3 sequence reads: CASSFRLAGVKDEQYF. The DNA for the CDR3 is TGTGCCAGCAGTTTTCGGCTAGCGGGAGTCAAGGACGAGCAGTACTTC.

This clonotype was detected only a few times. The chain employs TRBV20-1 and TRBJ1-5; D uncertain. This CDR3 contains 13 residues. In germline, CDR1 is DFQATT, CDR2 SNEGSKA (reference sequence). The V and J ends lost 2 bases and 6 bases respectively, with 11 bases between them. The CDR3 DNA reads as TGCAGTGCTAGATCCCCAGAAGGTCAGCCCCAGCATTTT. This gives the protein CSARSPEGQPQHF.

This clonotype was recorded a few times. The CDR3 spells CASSLSGSGDTQYF. As DNA, the CDR3 is TGTGCCAGCAGTTTAAGCGGGAGTGGAGATACGCAGTATTTT. V gene TRBV12-3 or TRBV12-4 combines with J gene TRBJ2-3; 8 nucleotides align to TRBD2. Trimming took 2 bases from V and 5 from J; bases not matched to a gene: 3. The CDR3 totals 14 residues.

This clonotype occurred a few times. The chain carries TRBV7-2 and TRBJ1-5; D may be TRBD1 (5 bases). This CDR3 has 16 residues. Deletions cut 4 bases from V and 1 base from J, with 14 bases between. CDR1 and CDR2 from the germline V gene are SGHTA and FQGNSA. CDR3 DNA: TGTGCCAGCAGCTCCCGGGGGAGGGCGAGCAATCAGCCCCAGCATTTT. Protein product: CASSSRGRASNQPQHF. Filled out from reference TRBV7-2 and TRBJ1-5, the complete variable domain reads GAGVSQSPSNKVTEKGKDVELRCDPISGHTALYWYRQSLGQGLEFLIYFQGNSAPDKSGLPSDRFSAERTGGSVSTLTIQRTQQEDSAVYLCASSSRGRASNQPQHFGDGTRLSIL.

The sample holds many counts of this clonotype. This chain links TRBV5-5 with TRBJ2-7; TRBD1 or TRBD2 may be the D gene (5 bases each). The V gene lost 3 bases and the J gene lost 3 bases, with 16 bases spanning the gap. The CDR3 totals 15 residues. The germline CDR1 and CDR2 sequences are SGHKS and YYEKEE (reference sequence). The DNA of the CDR3 is TGTGCCAGCAGCTCAGCTTTGGGGGTGGACTACGAGCAGTACTTC. This codes for CASSSALGVDYEQYF.

J is TRBJ2-7 and V is TRBV5-1; 9 nucleotides agree with TRBD2. Germline CDR1 SGHRS, CDR2 YFSETQ. The CDR3 is made up of 16 amino acids. Trimming took 3 bases from V and 1 from J; bases not matched to a gene: 8. The CDR3 nucleotides read TGCGCCAGCAGCTCCGGTACTAGCGGGCCATCCTACGAGCAGTACTTC. It yields the protein CASSSGTSGPSYEQYF.

This chain links TRBV3-1 with TRBJ2-1; possible D gene TRBD2, 6 bases. V lost 5 bases and J 6 bases, leaving 8 bases between the germline ends. The V gene's germline CDR1 is LGHDT and CDR2 YNNKEL (reference sequence). The CDR3 consists of 12 residues. CDR3 region: CASSVGSNEQFF. The CDR3 bases are TGTGCCAGCAGCGTCGGGAGCAATGAGCAGTTCTTC.

This clonotype occurred a few times. The J gene is TRBJ1-2, the V gene TRBV24-1; 7 bases fit TRBD1. With 5 bases clipped from V and 8 bases from J, the junction kept 4 bases outside the gene matches. The CDR3 totals 12 residues. CDR1 is KGHDR and CDR2 is SFDVKD in the germline V gene. The CDR3 region is CATSVNRGGYTF. Here the CDR3 DNA reads TGTGCCACCAGTGTAAACAGGGGAGGCTACACCTTC.

This clonotype occurred a few times. The chain employs TRBV20-1 and TRBJ2-3; 12 bases are shared with TRBD2. This CDR3 spans 15 amino acids. The germline CDR1 and CDR2 sequences are DFQATT and SNEGSKA (reference sequence). Trimming cost V 6 bases and J 4 bases; bases outside gene matches: 8. Here the CDR3 reads CSASPGLAGSDTQYF. DNA of the CDR3: TGCAGTGCGAGTCCGGGACTAGCGGGTTCAGATACGCAGTATTTT.

About this clonotype: A much more abundant neighbour one base away suggests this may be a read error. The chain uses TRBV20-1 and TRBJ2-3; the D call may be TRBD1 or TRBD2 (5 bases each). V gave up 5 bases and J gave up 1 base, with 7 bases separating them. The CDR3 loop spans 12 amino acids. Per germline, CDR1 DFQATT and CDR2 SNEGSKA (reference sequence). The CDR3 DNA reads as TGCAGTGCTTGGGACGGCACAGATACGCAGTATTTT. Amino acid sequence: CSAWDGTDTQYF.

This chain connects TRBV29-1 to TRBJ1-3; tentative D call: TRBD1 (5 bases). This CDR3 comprises 14 residues. Trimming took off 8 bases at V and 1 base at J, with 15 bases between the two ends. CDR1 and CDR2 (germline): SQVTM, ANQGSEA. CDR3 sequence (DNA): TGCAGCTGTTGGGGGGGAACGTCTGGAAACACCATATATTTT. Its protein product is CSCWGGTSGNTIYF.

This clonotype has more than one count but fewer than ten. The rearrangement uses TRBV28 and TRBJ2-1; tentatively, D is TRBD1 (5 bases). Trimming cost V 5 bases and J 7 bases, with 24 bases left between them. Germline CDR1 is MDHEN and CDR2 is SYDVKM. This CDR3 has 17 residues. CDR3 sequence reads: CASSASLFRASGNEQFF. CDR3 bases: TGTGCCAGCAGTGCCTCTCTCTTCAGGGCGAGTGGAAATGAGCAGTTCTTC.

The chain joins TRBV19 to TRBJ2-5, with a weak D call TRBD1 (6 bases). The CDR3 extends over 14 amino acids. Trimming removed 6 bases at V and 1 base at J, with 12 bases between. Germline CDR1 reads LNHDA; CDR2 reads SQIVND (reference sequence). The CDR3 DNA sequence: TGTGCCAGTAGATGGGGGCATACCCAAGAGACCCAGTACTTC. Amino acids: CASRWGHTQETQYF.